This TCR beta chain appears in the sequencing data of a study of shared clonotypes between healthy human individuals. On the study more broadly: Per-donor plates numbered three CD4 naive, three CD4 memory, two CD8 naive and one CD8 memory.

A deep-level run was used for the assay. Over several immunoSEQ plates, each subset's genomic DNA was distributed in even portions. Method: immunoSEQ multiplex PCR; TCRdb's copy keeps in-frame clones and lacks some. The repertoire holds about 1 million clones, with about 74% as singletons. The sequencing sample was made of memory CD4+ T cells sorted from blood. Documented subset: CD45RA-negative fraction. The TCR was taken from a man younger than 35 in good health.

CDR3 bases: TGTGCCATCAGTGAGTGGGCTGAGCAGTTCTTC. This translates into CAISEWAEQFF. This chain joins TRBV10-3 and TRBJ2-1; no clear D gene. The germline V gene encodes CDR1 ENHRY and CDR2 SYGVKD. The CDR3 covers 11 residues. Trimming left V 1 base short and J 9 bases short, with 4 bases between.